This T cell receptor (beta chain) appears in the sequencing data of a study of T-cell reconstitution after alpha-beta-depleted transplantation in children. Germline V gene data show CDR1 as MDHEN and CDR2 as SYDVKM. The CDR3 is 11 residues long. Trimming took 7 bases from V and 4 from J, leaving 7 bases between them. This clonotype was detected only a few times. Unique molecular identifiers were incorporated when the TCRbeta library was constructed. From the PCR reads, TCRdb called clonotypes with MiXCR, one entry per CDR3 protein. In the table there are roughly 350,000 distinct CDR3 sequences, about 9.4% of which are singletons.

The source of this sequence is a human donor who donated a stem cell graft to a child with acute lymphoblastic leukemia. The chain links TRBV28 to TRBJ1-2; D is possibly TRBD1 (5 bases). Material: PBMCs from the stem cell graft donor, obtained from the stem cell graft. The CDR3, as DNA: TGTGCCAGCACGGGGACCTATGGCTACACCTTC. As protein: CASTGTYGYTF.